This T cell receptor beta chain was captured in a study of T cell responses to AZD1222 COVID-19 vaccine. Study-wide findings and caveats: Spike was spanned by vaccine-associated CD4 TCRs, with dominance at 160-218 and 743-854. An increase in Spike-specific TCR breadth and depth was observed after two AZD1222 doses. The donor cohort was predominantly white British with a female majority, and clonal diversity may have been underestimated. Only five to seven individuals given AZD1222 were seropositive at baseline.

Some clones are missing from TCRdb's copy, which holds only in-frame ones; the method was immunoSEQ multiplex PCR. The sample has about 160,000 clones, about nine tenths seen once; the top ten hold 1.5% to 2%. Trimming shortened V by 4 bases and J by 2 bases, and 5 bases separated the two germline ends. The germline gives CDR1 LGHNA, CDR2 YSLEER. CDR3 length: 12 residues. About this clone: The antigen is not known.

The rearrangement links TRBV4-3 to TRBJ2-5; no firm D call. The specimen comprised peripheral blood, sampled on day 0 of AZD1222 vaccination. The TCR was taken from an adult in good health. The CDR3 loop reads CASSPPQETQYF. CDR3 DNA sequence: TGCGCCAGCAGCCCGCCACAAGAGACCCAGTACTTC.